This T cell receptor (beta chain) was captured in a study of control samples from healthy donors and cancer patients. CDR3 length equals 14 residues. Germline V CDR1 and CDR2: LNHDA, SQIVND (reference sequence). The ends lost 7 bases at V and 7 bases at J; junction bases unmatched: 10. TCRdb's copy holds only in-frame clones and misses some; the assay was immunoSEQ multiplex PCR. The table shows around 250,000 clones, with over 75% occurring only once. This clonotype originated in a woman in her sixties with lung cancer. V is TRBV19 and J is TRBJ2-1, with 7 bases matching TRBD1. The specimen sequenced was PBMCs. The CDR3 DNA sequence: TGTGCCAGTAAACCGCAGACAGGGTGGAATGAGCAGTTCTTC. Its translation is CASKPQTGWNEQFF.